This entry is about one T cell receptor beta chain. Its antigen is undetermined. CDR3 length: 12 residues. Germline CDR1 LGHNA, CDR2 YSLEER. V was trimmed by 1 base and J by 9 bases, leaving 9 bases between them. The data stem from a study of PD-1 blockade in mismatch repair-deficient tumors. Overall study: Enrolled about 2013-2017, patients had progressing, pretreated mismatch repair-deficient cancers of 12 types. The study's findings and limits: Tumor-resident clones, often absent from pretreatment blood, expanded after pembrolizumab and then contracted.

Using immunoSEQ multiplex PCR, the repertoire was profiled, and TCRdb retains in-frame clones only, with some absent. This repertoire shows 100,000 to 150,000 clones, around 83% found once; its top ten account for 13%. Mismatch repair deficiency was confirmed in all patients, by PCR or immunohistochemistry. The TCR-sequenced patients were a few responders to pembrolizumab. This sequence originates from an adult with mismatch repair-deficient cancer. The sequenced sample was peripheral blood, obtained 44 weeks after starting pembrolizumab. The rearrangement uses TRBV4-3 and TRBJ1-2; no reliable D call. The CDR3 spells CASSQVYGSYTF. In DNA form, the CDR3 reads TGCGCCAGCAGCCAAGTCTATGGGAGCTACACCTTC.